This entry lists 25 T cell receptor beta chains sequenced from one sample in a study of T cells in Graves' hyperthyroidism and ophthalmopathy. Amplification of TCR beta CDR3 regions was performed using RNA transcripts as template. Using the HTBI primer set, a first-round RT-PCR was run on the TCR CDR3. In TCRdb, the multiplex PCR reads were re-called with MiXCR into one record per CDR3 protein. This sample yields some 620,000 distinct CDR3 sequences, of which around 15% are seen a single time; about 3.8% belongs to the top ten. The specimen sequenced was blood. The receptors here all came from a woman in her 30s with Graves' hyperthyroidism.

At least ten counts were recorded for this clonotype. This rearrangement joins TRBV6-1 to TRBJ2-1, with 8 bases matching TRBD1. J was trimmed by 8 bases and V by 5 bases; bases with no gene match: 11. Germline V gene data show CDR1 as MNHNS and CDR2 as SASEGT. The CDR3 runs 15 residues. Written as DNA, the CDR3 is TGTGCCAGCAGTAAGCAGGGGGCGCGGCTCGATGAGCAGTTCTTC. Translating gives CASSKQGARLDEQFF.

Only a few counts were recorded for this clonotype. The chain uses TRBV3-1 and TRBJ2-2, with 8 bases identical to TRBD1. The ends lost 6 bases at V and 3 bases at J; junction bases unmatched: 9. The germline V gene encodes CDR1 LGHDT and CDR2 YNNKEL (reference sequence). The CDR3 extends over 16 amino acids. The CDR3 region is CASSPLTGADTGELFF. In DNA, the CDR3 is TGTGCCAGCAGTCCCCTGACAGGGGCGGACACCGGGGAGCTGTTTTTT.

This clonotype was detected ten times or more. The genes are TRBV7-2 and TRBJ2-2, with TRBD2 matching 11 bases. Unmatched junction bases numbered 9, after V lost 4 bases and J lost 5 bases. The length of the CDR3 is 17 residues. CDR1 is SGHTA, CDR2 FQGNSA, per germline. CDR3 loop: CASSSGGLAGGTGELFF. The CDR3 DNA reads TGTGCCAGCAGCTCGGGGGGGCTAGCGGGAGGAACCGGGGAGCTGTTTTTT.

The J gene is TRBJ1-2, the V gene TRBV19; D gene uncertain. Trimming took 7 bases from V and 4 from J, leaving 7 bases between them. The CDR3 covers 11 residues. Germline V gene lookup returns CDR1 LNHDA and CDR2 SQIVND (reference sequence). The CDR3 here is CASITSYGYTF. CDR3 nucleotides: TGTGCCAGTATCACGTCCTATGGCTACACCTTC.

This clonotype was found many times. The chain joins TRBV2 to TRBJ2-1, with D maybe TRBD1 (5 bases). The CDR3 has 15 amino acids. Germline-derived CDR1 and CDR2 are SNHLY and FYNNEI. Between the trimmed V and J ends, which lost 8 bases and 1 base, there was a span of 15 bases. The CDR3 coding sequence is TGTGCCAGCGTGCAGACAGATCCATCCTACAATGAGCAGTTCTTC. This gives the protein CASVQTDPSYNEQFF. The complete variable domain, with remaining parts taken from reference TRBV2 and TRBJ2-1, reads EPEVTQTPSHQVTQMGQEVILRCVPISNHLYFYWYRQILGQKVEFLVSFYNNEISEKSEIFDDQFSVERPDGSNFTLKIRSTKLEDSAMYFCASVQTDPSYNEQFFGPGTRLTVL.

This clonotype has at least ten counts. Mismatch with germline at one junction end may stem from a read error. The V gene is TRBV20-1, the J gene TRBJ2-7; D may correspond to TRBD1 or TRBD2 (5 bases each). This CDR3 is 12 amino acids long. Looked up from germline, CDR1 is DFQATT and CDR2 is SNEGSKA (reference sequence). This CDR3 reads CSASRGSNEQYF. CDR3 nucleotides: TGCAGTGCTAGTCGGGGCTCCAACGAGCAGTACTTC.

The chain couples TRBV24-1 to TRBJ2-7, with a possible D match to TRBD1 (6 bases). Per the germline V gene, CDR1 is KGHDR and CDR2 is SFDVKD. The CDR3 has 13 residues. Deletions cut 7 bases from V and 5 bases from J, with 14 bases between. Here the CDR3 DNA reads TGTGCCACCAGAGGGTCAGGGGTGGACGAGCAGTACTTC. Residues: CATRGSGVDEQYF.

The rearrangement joins TRBV29-1 to TRBJ2-1; D remains unclear. Per the germline V gene, CDR1 is SQVTM and CDR2 is ANQGSEA. CDR3 length: 14 amino acids. V shed 8 bases and J shed 0 bases, with 14 bases lying between them. CDR3 DNA: TGCAGCTGCTACTTCCGGAGCTCCTACAATGAGCAGTTCTTC. Protein sequence: CSCYFRSSYNEQFF.

This clonotype appeared many times. The genes are TRBV7-3 and TRBJ2-1, with TRBD2 matching 16 bases. Germline V gene lookup returns CDR1 SGHTA and CDR2 FQGTGA. This CDR3 contains 15 residues. The J segment lost 8 bases and the V segment lost 6 bases, leaving 4 bases of the junction unmatched. CDR3 loop: CASSPGTSGRDEQFF. CDR3 in DNA: TGTGCCAGCAGTCCCGGGACTAGCGGGAGGGATGAGCAGTTCTTC.

This clonotype was recorded at least ten times. Written as DNA, the CDR3 is TGCAGCGGTAAGGAAGTTTACAATGAGCAGTTCTTC. Protein product: CSGKEVYNEQFF. This sequence joins TRBV29-1 and TRBJ2-1; D not certain. V lost 7 bases, J lost 4 bases, and 11 bases lay in between. CDR1 and CDR2 (germline): SQVTM, ANQGSEA. This CDR3 contains 12 residues.

Only a few counts were recorded for this clonotype. This sequence joins TRBV6-1 and TRBJ2-1; D may correspond to TRBD1 or TRBD2 (5 bases each). CDR3 length: 13 amino acids. V was pared by 3 bases and J by 10 bases, with 13 bases between. The germline V gene encodes CDR1 MNHNS and CDR2 SASEGT. CDR3 loop: CASSDSMWGEQFF. DNA of the CDR3: TGTGCCAGCAGTGACTCGATGTGGGGGGAGCAGTTCTTC.

This clonotype was detected a few times. The CDR3 loop is CSAREPGLHKSYEQYF. The CDR3 DNA follows: TGCAGTGCTAGAGAACCGGGACTCCACAAATCCTACGAGCAGTACTTC. The chain is built from TRBV20-1 and TRBJ2-7; a possible D gene is TRBD2 (6 bases). The germline V gene encodes CDR1 DFQATT and CDR2 SNEGSKA (reference sequence). This CDR3 comprises 16 residues. V was trimmed by 0 bases and J by 1 base, leaving 16 bases between them.

This clonotype was detected only a few times. The J gene is TRBJ2-5, the V gene TRBV30; D is unresolved. This CDR3 has 11 amino acids. Looked up from germline, CDR1 is GTSNPN and CDR2 is SVGIG (reference sequence). The ends were cut back, 5 bases at V and 5 bases at J, with 9 bases in the middle. CDR3 protein: CAWGVGETQYF. The DNA for the CDR3 is TGTGCCTGGGGCGTTGGGGAGACCCAGTACTTC.

This clonotype was seen only a few times. This rearrangement joins TRBV6-1 to TRBJ2-1, with TRBD2 matching over 12 bases. Germline CDR1 and CDR2: MNHNS and SASEGT. V dropped 3 bases and J dropped 8; count of bases not matched to a gene: 5. This CDR3 spans 15 amino acids. CDR3 loop: CASSDSSGRADEQFF. In DNA form, the CDR3 reads TGTGCCAGCAGTGATTCTAGCGGGAGGGCCGATGAGCAGTTCTTC.

As to this clonotype: A read error is possible here, since a much larger clone lies one base away. J is TRBJ1-3 and V is TRBV2; D ambiguous. The CDR3 is made up of 15 amino acids. Trimming stripped 7 bases from V and 0 bases from J, with 13 bases between. The germline V gene encodes CDR1 SNHLY and CDR2 FYNNEI. The CDR3 is CASTEGGISGNTIYF. The CDR3 nucleotides are TGTGCCAGCACGGAGGGCGGTATCTCTGGAAACACCATATATTTT.

The chain recombines TRBV7-8 with TRBJ2-7, with TRBD2 identical over 11 bases. This CDR3 is 17 amino acids long. In germline, CDR1 is SGHVS, CDR2 FQNEAQ. After removal of 1 base from V and 4 bases from J, the junction contained 9 bases not matched to a gene. As DNA, the CDR3 is TGTGCCAGCAGCTTAGGTACTAGCGGGAGCGGTAGGTACGAGCAGTACTTC. Translated: CASSLGTSGSGRYEQYF. The whole variable domain, filled in from reference TRBV7-8 and TRBJ2-7, reads GAGVSQSPRYKVAKRGQDVALRCDPISGHVSLFWYQQALGQGPEFLTYFQNEAQLDKSGLPSDRFFAERPEGSVSTLKIQRTQQEDSAVYLCASSLGTSGSGRYEQYFGPGTRLTVT.

This chain links TRBV5-1 with TRBJ1-1; D not resolved. Per germline, CDR1 SGHRS and CDR2 YFSETQ. This CDR3 has 13 residues. The V gene lost 4 bases and the J gene lost 5 bases, with 12 bases spanning the gap. CDR3 coding DNA: TGCGCCAGCAGCCAAACCATTAGGACTGAAGCTTTCTTT. Its protein is CASSQTIRTEAFF.

In its sample, this clonotype was seen many times. The genes are TRBV20-1 and TRBJ1-1; TRBD1 agrees at 10 bases. V shed 2 bases, J shed 3 bases, and the junction held 18 bases outside the gene matches. The V gene's germline CDR1 is DFQATT and CDR2 SNEGSKA (reference sequence). This CDR3 is built from 19 residues. The CDR3: CSARLPLRDRGRWDTEAFF. In DNA form, the CDR3 reads TGCAGTGCTAGACTTCCCCTGAGGGACAGGGGACGGTGGGACACTGAAGCTTTCTTT.

This clonotype was counted many times. This rearrangement joins TRBV29-1 to TRBJ1-1; 7 nucleotides match TRBD1. Losses at the gene ends were 5 bases for V and 5 bases for J; bases not matched to a gene: 8. Germline values: CDR1 SQVTM, CDR2 ANQGSEA. There are 13 residues in the CDR3. This CDR3 reads CSVSQGGRTEAFF. In nucleotides, the CDR3 is TGCAGCGTTTCGCAGGGGGGGAGGACTGAAGCTTTCTTT.

V and J are TRBV25-1 and TRBJ2-2, with D uncertain. Germline CDR1 MGHDK, CDR2 SYGVNS. This CDR3 contains 15 residues. With 3 bases removed from V and 5 bases from J, the gap between germline ends came to 13 bases. This CDR3 reads CASSDPRRQTGELFF. In DNA form, the CDR3 reads TGTGCCAGCAGTGACCCCAGGCGGCAAACCGGGGAGCTGTTTTTT.

The chain is built from TRBV12-3 or TRBV12-4 and TRBJ2-5; D might be TRBD2 (7 bases). Trimming pared 6 bases from V and 5 bases from J, leaving 13 bases between. The CDR3 has 13 residues. The CDR3 nucleotides read TGTGCCAGCAGGGGGGGGGCGGCGGAGACCCAGTACTTC. Translated: CASRGGAAETQYF.

This clonotype was detected many times. The chain uses TRBV12-3 or TRBV12-4 and TRBJ2-3; D is undetermined. The CDR3 is made up of 14 amino acids. V was trimmed by 3 bases and J by 2 bases, leaving 9 bases between them. The CDR3 loop reads CASSLSENTDTQYF. The CDR3 coding sequence is TGTGCCAGCAGTTTGTCGGAGAACACAGATACGCAGTATTTT.

This clonotype was seen repeatedly, ten times or more. This rearrangement joins TRBV6-2 or TRBV6-3 to TRBJ2-7; 8 nucleotides align to TRBD1. Unmatched junction bases numbered 7, after V lost 0 bases and J lost 6 bases. From germline, CDR1 is MNHEY and CDR2 SVGEGT. The CDR3 consists of 15 residues. Here the CDR3 reads CASSYSHRGSIEQYF. CDR3 nucleotides: TGTGCCAGCAGTTACTCCCACAGGGGGTCCATCGAGCAGTACTTC.

There are many counts of this clonotype. The chain recombines TRBV7-2 with TRBJ2-1; D gene unclear. The V gene's germline CDR1 is SGHTA and CDR2 FQGNSA. V gave up 3 bases and J gave up 6 bases, with 9 bases separating them. CDR3 length: 13 residues. CDR3: CASSFWGTNEQFF. CDR3 DNA: TGTGCCAGCAGCTTTTGGGGAACCAATGAGCAGTTCTTC.

The chain uses TRBV6-5 and TRBJ2-3; D is uncertain. The CDR3 is made up of 16 amino acids. Trimming left V 4 bases short and J 7 bases short, with 21 bases between. The germline V gene has CDR1 MNHEY and CDR2 SVGAGI. CDR3 loop: CASSSPGQRSLNTQYF. CDR3 bases: TGTGCCAGCAGTTCTCCGGGCCAAAGAAGCCTCAATACGCAGTATTTT.